Listed below are T cell receptor beta chains from one sample, sequenced in a study of cytomegalovirus exposure and HLA in healthy donors. The protocol was immunoSEQ multiplex PCR, while the TCRdb copy is restricted to in-frame clones and leaves out a portion. The table shows roughly 130,000 clones, with over 60% occurring only once. The sample consisted of PBMCs. These receptors were collected from a human donor in good health. Each CDR3 is given with its conserved first and last residue. Fields, in order: V gene, J gene, D gene, clone size, CDR3 DNA, CDR3 protein. A D gene is named only where the DNA matches it firmly. Rows may omit the clone size; those that give it use once, few, many or a size class.

TRBV6-1,TRBJ1-1,-,-,TGTGCCAGCAGTCTACCGGGCACTGAAGCTTTCTTT,CASSLPGTEAFF
TRBV29-1,TRBJ2-1,-,-,TGCGGCGTCGGGGACATCCATGAGCAGTTCTTC,CGVGDIHEQFF
TRBV10-3,TRBJ1-2,-,-,TGTGCCATCAGTGAGGAAGGAACGCTACGTGGGGCTCGCTACACCTTC,CAISEEGTLRGARYTF
TRBV6-1,TRBJ2-5,TRBD2,-,TGTGCCAGCAGTGAATCTCTGGCCGTCGGGACTAGCGGGGGATTGGACCAGTACTTC,CASSESLAVGTSGGLDQYF
TRBV10-2,TRBJ2-2,-,-,TGCGCCAGCAGTCAGGGCTTGAGAAACACCGGGGAGCTGTTTTTT,CASSQGLRNTGELFF
TRBV28,TRBJ2-5,TRBD1,-,TGTGCCAGCAGTTCTGGACAGGGCACCCAAGAGACCCAGTACTTC,CASSSGQGTQETQYF
TRBV7-3,TRBJ1-2,TRBD1,few,TGTGCCAGCAGCCCCACAGGGGGCGATGGCTACACCTTC,CASSPTGGDGYTF
TRBV19,TRBJ1-5,-,-,TGTGCCAGTAGTATAGATATCCTTGGGGCGTATCAGCCCCAGCATTTT,CASSIDILGAYQPQHF
TRBV6-1,TRBJ2-1,-,-,TGTGCCAGCAGGAAGACACAGGATTACAATGAGCAGTTCTTC,CASRKTQDYNEQFF
TRBV4-1,TRBJ2-1,-,-,TGCGCCAGCAGCCAAGACTCCGGGACTCTGTTCTTC,CASSQDSGTLFF
TRBV29-1,TRBJ2-4,TRBD2,-,TGCAGCGTCAAAACTAGCGGGAGGGCCAAGGAGGATCAGTACTTC,CSVKTSGRAKEDQYF
TRBV15,TRBJ2-3,-,-,TGTGCCACCAGCAGAGGTCGGGGGGCAACAGATACGCAGTATTTT,CATSRGRGATDTQYF
TRBV10-2,TRBJ1-1,-,few,TGCGCCAGCAGTGATGTGTCAGTAGAAGCTTTCTTT,CASSDVSVEAFF
TRBV29-1,TRBJ1-2,-,-,TGCAGCGTTGAGCTGGCAGGCTTTGGCTACACCTTC,CSVELAGFGYTF
TRBV2,TRBJ2-5,TRBD2,-,TGTGCCAGCAGTGAAGTTGAAGCGGGGGGCAAAGAGACCCAGTACTTC,CASSEVEAGGKETQYF
TRBV11-2,TRBJ1-2,-,-,TGTGCCAGCAGCCCCCAACAGGGAATCTATGGCTACACCTTC,CASSPQQGIYGYTF
TRBV1,TRBJ2-3,-,-,TGCACCAGCAGCCAAGATCGGGACAGGCCAACAGATACGCAGTATTTT,CTSSQDRDRPTDTQYF
TRBV11-2,TRBJ1-2,-,-,TGTGCCAGCAGCTTAGTTTTCGCGGACAGTTACTATGGCTACACCTTC,CASSLVFADSYYGYTF
TRBV19,TRBJ2-7,-,-,TGTGCCAGTAGTCCAGGGGACCTCTACGAGCAGTACTTC,CASSPGDLYEQYF
TRBV28,TRBJ1-5,-,-,TGTGCCAGCACTCCCCTGGACAGTCATCAGCCCCAGCATTTT,CASTPLDSHQPQHF
TRBV7-3,TRBJ2-7,TRBD2,-,TGTGCCAGCAGCGTCACTAGCGGGGGTAACTACGAGCAGTACTTC,CASSVTSGGNYEQYF
TRBV6-6,TRBJ1-6,TRBD1,-,TGTGCCACCGGACAGGGGGACAATAATTCACCCCTCCACTTT,CATGQGDNNSPLHF
TRBV27,TRBJ2-1,TRBD1,-,TGTGCCAGCAGTTTCTTTGGGGACAGCTCCTACAATGAGCAGTTCTTC,CASSFFGDSSYNEQFF
TRBV5-1,TRBJ1-4,TRBD1,-,TGCGCCAGCACCAGGACAGGGGGCAATAATGAAAAACTGTTTTTT,CASTRTGGNNEKLFF
TRBV5-6,TRBJ2-1,TRBD1,-,TGTGCCAGCAGCCCCGGACAGGGGTACAATGAGCAGTTCTTC,CASSPGQGYNEQFF
TRBV5-4,TRBJ1-5,-,few,TGTGCCAGCAGCTTGGAGGGTGGGGCCCCCCAGCATTTT,CASSLEGGAPQHF
TRBV4-2,TRBJ2-7,TRBD2,-,TGTGCCAGCAGCCCCGATACTGGGACTAGCGGGTACGAGCAGTACTTC,CASSPDTGTSGYEQYF
TRBV5-8,TRBJ1-4,-,-,TGTGCCAGCAGCTCATTGGGTAGAGGGACTAATGAAAAACTGTTTTTT,CASSSLGRGTNEKLFF
TRBV28,TRBJ2-5,-,-,TGTGCCAGCAGCTTCAGGTGGGGCGGGAACGTACACAACCAAGAGACCCAGTACTTC,CASSFRWGGNVHNQETQYF
TRBV4-1,TRBJ2-2,-,-,TGCGCCAGCAGCCAAGATCCTTCCGGGATGGGTGCCGGGGAGCTGTTTTTT,CASSQDPSGMGAGELFF
TRBV4-1,TRBJ2-1,-,-,TGCGCCAGCAGCCAAGGAGCGGCGTTCCCCCAGTTCTTC,CASSQGAAFPQFF
TRBV10-1,TRBJ2-7,-,once,TGCGCCAGCAGTGCCCTAGCCTTCTCCTACGAGCAGTACTTC,CASSALAFSYEQYF
TRBV4-2,TRBJ2-7,TRBD2,-,TGTGCCAGCAGCCAAGAACTGCGCGGGGGGGCCTCCGAGCAGTACTTC,CASSQELRGGASEQYF
TRBV6-5,TRBJ1-5,-,-,TGTGCCAGCAGAAGGGGAGGGGAAAATCAGCCCCAGCATTTT,CASRRGGENQPQHF
TRBV19,TRBJ1-2,-,once,TGTGCCAGTAGTCCTCAGGGGCTAACGGCTAACTATGGCTACACCTTC,CASSPQGLTANYGYTF
TRBV15,TRBJ1-1,-,-,TGTGTACGGGGGGACACTGAAGCTTTCTTT,CVRGDTEAFF
TRBV5-5,TRBJ2-1,-,few,TGTGCCAGCAGCTTGCACCCGCCCCTAGTTGGCTACAATGAGCAGTTCTTC,CASSLHPPLVGYNEQFF
TRBV7-9,TRBJ1-4,TRBD1,-,TGTGCCAGCAGCTCGGGACAGGGCCTCAATGAAAAACTGTTTTTT,CASSSGQGLNEKLFF
TRBV6-6,TRBJ2-5,TRBD2,-,TGTGCCAGCAGAAGGACTAGCGGGACCCAAGAGACCCAGTACTTC,CASRRTSGTQETQYF
TRBV29-1,TRBJ1-2,-,-,TGCAGCGTACAAACCAGGGGCGGCTACACCTTC,CSVQTRGGYTF
TRBV7-9,TRBJ2-5,TRBD1,-,TGTGCCAGCAGCTTAGCGACAGGGAAAGAGACCCAGTACTTC,CASSLATGKETQYF
TRBV10-3,TRBJ2-7,-,-,TGTGCCACCGCTGACTCAGGGGACGCGACCTACGAGCAGTACTTC,CATADSGDATYEQYF
TRBV15,TRBJ2-1,-,-,TGTGCCACCAGCAGGGGGCTAACCTCCTACAATGAGCAGTTCTTC,CATSRGLTSYNEQFF
TRBV13,TRBJ1-1,TRBD1,-,TGTGCCAGCAGCCCGGGGGACAGGGGGAGAGGAACTGAAGCTTTCTTT,CASSPGDRGRGTEAFF